These 20 T cell receptor beta chains share one sample of origin, sequenced in a study of response to subunit inactivated influenza vaccine. TCRdb reprocessed the RT-PCR reads with MiXCR, giving one entry per CDR3 protein. The table shows about half a million distinct CDR3 sequences, with about 25% occurring only once. Sequencing was performed on CD4+ T cells sorted from PBMCs, taken roughly 5 days after vaccination. The receptors derive from a man aged 50 or older who received an inactivated influenza vaccine.

This clonotype has only a few counts. The chain uses TRBV6-6 and TRBJ2-1; D may be TRBD2 (5 bases). Germline V gene lookup returns CDR1 MNHNY and CDR2 SVGAGI (reference sequence). This CDR3 has 13 residues. The ends were cut back, 7 bases at V and 7 bases at J, with 14 bases in the middle. CDR3 DNA sequence: TGTGCCAGCACCCCGTGGTCGGGGAATGAGCAGTTCTTC. Its translation: CASTPWSGNEQFF.

This clonotype was seen a few times. The V and J genes are TRBV27 and TRBJ2-1; 11 bases match TRBD2. There are 16 residues in the CDR3. The V segment lost 0 bases and the J segment 11 bases; nucleotides outside the gene matches: 9. In germline, CDR1 is MNHEY, CDR2 SMNVEV (reference sequence). CDR3 residues: CASSLSSPSGGSQQFF. CDR3 sequence (DNA): TGTGCCAGCAGTTTATCGTCGCCTAGCGGGGGGTCACAGCAGTTCTTC.

This clonotype showed up just a few times. The rearrangement links TRBV5-1 to TRBJ2-1; 8 bases map to TRBD2. The CDR3 length is 13 residues. The germline V gene has CDR1 SGHRS and CDR2 YFSETQ. J lost 5 bases, V lost 7 bases, and 5 bases had no gene match. The CDR3 sequence: CASVAGNNNEQFF. The CDR3 coding sequence is TGCGCCAGCGTAGCGGGGAACAACAATGAGCAGTTCTTC.

This clonotype has just a few counts. The gene calls are TRBV7-2 and TRBJ2-7; TRBD1 might be the D (5 bases). V lost 5 bases and J lost 7, with 18 bases in between. Germline lookup yields CDR1 SGHTA and CDR2 FQGNSA. The CDR3 has 14 residues. CDR3 coding DNA: TGTGCCAGCAGCCCCGTGCAGGGTCTTAGTGAGCAGTACTTC. It specifies CASSPVQGLSEQYF.

The V gene is TRBV7-2, the J gene TRBJ2-5; 9 nucleotides line up with TRBD1. There are 12 residues in the CDR3. V shed 0 bases, J shed 14 bases, and the junction held 4 bases outside the gene matches. Germline V gene lookup returns CDR1 SGHTA and CDR2 FQGNSA. The CDR3 here is CASSLALDRGYF. The CDR3 DNA is TGTGCCAGCAGCTTAGCCTTGGACAGGGGCTACTTC.

This sequence joins TRBV7-9 and TRBJ2-7, with D possibly being TRBD1 (5 bases). The CDR3 extends over 15 amino acids. The ends were cut back, 4 bases at V and 3 bases at J, with 16 bases in the middle. Germline V gene lookup returns CDR1 SEHNR and CDR2 FQNEAQ (reference sequence). The CDR3 DNA is TGTGCCAGCAGCTCGGACACAGGATCCTTCTACGAGCAGTACTTC. Translating gives CASSSDTGSFYEQYF.

This clonotype was counted only a few times. The CDR3 sequence: CAISAGGLNTEAFF. In nucleotides, the CDR3 is TGTGCCATCAGTGCAGGGGGCCTGAACACTGAAGCTTTCTTT. The rearrangement links TRBV10-3 to TRBJ1-1; 8 bases map to TRBD1. This CDR3 contains 14 residues. Germline assignment: CDR1 ENHRY and CDR2 SYGVKD. J gave up 0 bases and V 4 bases, and 1 base lay outside the gene matches.

The chain uses TRBV28 and TRBJ2-4; no definite D call. This CDR3 contains 15 residues. Germline CDR1 is MDHEN and CDR2 is SYDVKM. The V and J ends lost 1 base and 6 bases respectively, with 13 bases between them. CDR3 bases: TGTGCCAGCAGTTTATACGGAGAGGTGGGAAACATTCAGTACTTC. It specifies CASSLYGEVGNIQYF. The full variable domain, in which reference TRBV28 and TRBJ2-4 provide the parts outside the CDR3, is DVKVTQSSRYLVKRTGEKVFLECVQDMDHENMFWYRQDPGLGLRLIYFSYDVKMKEKGDIPEGYSVSREKKERFSLILESASTNQTSMYLCASSLYGEVGNIQYFGAGTRLSVL.

This clonotype was picked up many times. The chain has TRBV4-2 and TRBJ2-2, with a weak D call TRBD2 (5 bases). The CDR3 is 17 amino acids. The V and J ends lost 0 bases and 0 bases respectively, with 11 bases between them. Germline V CDR1 and CDR2: LGHNA, YNFKEQ. The DNA of the CDR3 is TGTGCCAGCAGCCAAGATTTGGCGGGCCCGAACACCGGGGAGCTGTTTTTT. Its translation: CASSQDLAGPNTGELFF.

The sample holds a few counts of this clonotype. The genes are TRBV5-1 and TRBJ2-1; 7 bases map to TRBD2. The CDR3 extends over 16 amino acids. Germline V gives CDR1 SGHRS, CDR2 YFSETQ. V shed 0 bases and J 5 bases; nucleotides not matched to a gene: 8. DNA for the CDR3: TGCGCCAGCAGCTTGGGGGACTACTGGAATAACAATGAGCAGTTCTTC. Encoded protein: CASSLGDYWNNNEQFF.

This clonotype has just a few counts. The rearrangement joins TRBV6-1 to TRBJ2-3; the D is unclear. This CDR3 has 14 amino acids. From germline, CDR1 is MNHNS and CDR2 SASEGT. The germline V and J ends were trimmed by 6 bases and 4 bases, with 14 bases remaining between them. Written as DNA, the CDR3 is TGTGCCAGCAGAGTAACGTTCCCTCCAGATACGCAGTATTTT. This codes for CASRVTFPPDTQYF.

V usage is TRBV28 and J usage is TRBJ1-3; maybe TRBD1 (6 bases). The CDR3 contains 15 residues. The V gene lost 4 bases and the J gene lost 4 bases, with 14 bases spanning the gap. The V gene's germline CDR1 is MDHEN and CDR2 SYDVKM. This chain's CDR3 is CASSSHQGSGNTIYF. CDR3 in DNA: TGTGCCAGCAGTTCCCACCAGGGGTCCGGAAACACCATATATTTT.

This chain connects TRBV28 to TRBJ1-1, with 7 positions matching TRBD1. The CDR3 sequence is 18 residues long. With V trimmed by 5 bases and J by 1 base, 16 bases remained unmatched. The germline CDR1 and CDR2 sequences are MDHEN and SYDVKM. In DNA form, the CDR3 reads TGTGCCAGCAGTCAGAGACAGGGAGCGAGGAGAAAGAACACTGAAGCTTTCTTT. Amino acid sequence: CASSQRQGARRKNTEAFF. Full variable domain (rest looked up from reference TRBV28 and TRBJ1-1): DVKVTQSSRYLVKRTGEKVFLECVQDMDHENMFWYRQDPGLGLRLIYFSYDVKMKEKGDIPEGYSVSREKKERFSLILESASTNQTSMYLCASSQRQGARRKNTEAFFGQGTRLTVV.

The sample holds a few counts of this clonotype. The chain joins TRBV7-9 to TRBJ2-1; 7 nucleotides align to TRBD2. Unmatched junction bases numbered 9, after V lost 4 bases and J lost 0 bases. CDR1 SEHNR and CDR2 FQNEAQ come from the germline V gene (reference sequence). CDR3 length: 17 residues. The CDR3 sequence is CASSSGGGPSSYNEQFF. Here the CDR3 DNA reads TGTGCCAGCAGCTCCGGGGGAGGGCCTTCCTCCTACAATGAGCAGTTCTTC. The whole variable domain, remainder taken from reference TRBV7-9 and TRBJ2-1, is DTGVSQNPRHKITKRGQNVTFRCDPISEHNRLYWYRQTLGQGPEFLTYFQNEAQLEKSRLLSDRFSAERPKGSFSTLEIQRTEQGDSAMYLCASSSGGGPSSYNEQFFGPGTRLTVL.

The chain couples TRBV6-2 or TRBV6-3 to TRBJ2-1; 9 nucleotides align to TRBD2. Germline-derived CDR1 and CDR2 are MNHEY and SVGEGT. CDR3 length: 18 residues. J was trimmed by 7 bases and V by 0 bases; bases with no gene match: 13. For the CDR3, the DNA is TGTGCCAGCAGTTACTCTCTCCTAGCGGGACACCCCAGGAATGAGCAGTTCTTC. It yields the protein CASSYSLLAGHPRNEQFF.

Only a few counts were recorded for this clonotype. The chain combines TRBV20-1 with TRBJ2-2; 7 positions agree with TRBD2. This CDR3 comprises 14 residues. Germline lookup yields CDR1 DFQATT and CDR2 SNEGSKA (reference sequence). V lost 3 bases, J lost 6 bases, and 7 bases stayed unmatched. The CDR3 DNA reads TGCAGTGCTAGCCGCCCGGGAGGCCCCGGGGAGCTGTTTTTT. Its translation is CSASRPGGPGELFF.

This rearrangement joins TRBV7-8 to TRBJ2-7; D remains unclear. This CDR3 is built from 14 residues. V shed 5 bases and J shed 0 bases, with 11 bases lying between them. Germline CDR1 is SGHVS and CDR2 is FQNEAQ. The CDR3 here is CASSRPGLSYEQYF. CDR3 in DNA: TGTGCCAGCAGCAGGCCGGGCCTCTCCTACGAGCAGTACTTC.

This clonotype was found a few times. CDR3: CATREGPAYGYTF. Written as DNA, the CDR3 is TGTGCCACCAGAGAGGGACCGGCCTATGGCTACACCTTC. This chain connects TRBV28 to TRBJ1-2; perhaps TRBD1 as D (5 bases). Trimming left V 10 bases short and J 4 bases short, with 16 bases between. The CDR3 totals 13 residues. Per germline, CDR1 MDHEN and CDR2 SYDVKM.

The table lists this clonotype with many counts. The CDR3 bases are TGTGCCAGCAGTTACGATCGGGCAGGAACCGACACAGATACGCAGTATTTT. Its translation is CASSYDRAGTDTDTQYF. This chain links TRBV6-5 with TRBJ2-3; D not resolved. The CDR3 runs to 17 residues. V lost 2 bases to trimming and J lost 2 bases, with 17 bases between them. CDR1 and CDR2 from the germline V gene are MNHEY and SVGAGI.

This clonotype has a handful of counts. The chain couples TRBV19 to TRBJ2-6; D is possibly TRBD1 (5 bases). The CDR3 is made up of 18 amino acids. The V and J ends lost 6 bases and 1 base respectively, with 19 bases between them. CDR1 is LNHDA and CDR2 is SQIVND in the germline V gene (reference sequence). The CDR3 nucleotides read TGTGCCAGTAGCATAAACAGGAGTAAAAGATCTGGGGCCAACGTCCTGACTTTC. It yields the protein CASSINRSKRSGANVLTF.